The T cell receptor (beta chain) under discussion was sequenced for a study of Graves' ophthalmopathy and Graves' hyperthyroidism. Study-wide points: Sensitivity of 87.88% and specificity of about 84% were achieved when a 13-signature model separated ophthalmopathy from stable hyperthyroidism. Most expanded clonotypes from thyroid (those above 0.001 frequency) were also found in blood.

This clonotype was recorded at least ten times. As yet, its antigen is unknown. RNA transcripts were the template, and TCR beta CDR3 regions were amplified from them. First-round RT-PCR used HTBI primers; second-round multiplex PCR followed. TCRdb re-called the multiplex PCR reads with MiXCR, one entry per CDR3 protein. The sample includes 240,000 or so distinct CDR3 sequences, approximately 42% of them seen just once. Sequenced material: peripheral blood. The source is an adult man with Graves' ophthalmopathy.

The CDR3 coding sequence is TGTGCCAGCAGCTTAGTAGAGACCCAGTACTTC. Its protein is CASSLVETQYF. The chain couples TRBV7-9 to TRBJ2-5, with D uncertain. In germline, CDR1 is SEHNR, CDR2 FQNEAQ (reference sequence). The CDR3 contains 11 residues. The ends were cut back, 1 base at V and 4 bases at J, with 1 base in the middle. The variable domain in full, completed from reference TRBV7-9 and TRBJ2-5, reads DTGVSQNPRHKITKRGQNVTFRCDPISEHNRLYWYRQTLGQGPEFLTYFQNEAQLEKSRLLSDRFSAERPKGSFSTLEIQRTEQGDSAMYLCASSLVETQYFGPGTRLLVL.